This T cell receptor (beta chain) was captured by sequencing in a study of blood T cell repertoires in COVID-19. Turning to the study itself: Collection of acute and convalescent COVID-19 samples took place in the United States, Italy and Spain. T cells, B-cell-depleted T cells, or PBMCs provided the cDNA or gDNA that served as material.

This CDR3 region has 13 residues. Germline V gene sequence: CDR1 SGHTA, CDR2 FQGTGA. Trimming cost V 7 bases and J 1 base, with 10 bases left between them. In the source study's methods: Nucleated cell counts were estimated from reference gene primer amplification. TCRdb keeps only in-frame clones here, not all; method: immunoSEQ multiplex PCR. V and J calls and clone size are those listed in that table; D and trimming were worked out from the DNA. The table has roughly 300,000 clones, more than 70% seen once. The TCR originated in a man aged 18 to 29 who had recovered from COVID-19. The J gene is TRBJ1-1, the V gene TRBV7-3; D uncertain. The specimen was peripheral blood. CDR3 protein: CASKRERNTEAFF. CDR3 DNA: TGTGCCAGCAAGAGGGAAAGGAACACTGAAGCTTTCTTT. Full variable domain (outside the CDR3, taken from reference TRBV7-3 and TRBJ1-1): GAGVSQTPSNKVTEKGKYVELRCDPISGHTALYWYRQSLGQGPEFLIYFQGTGAADDSGLPNDRFFAVRPEGSVSTLKIQRTERGDSAVYLCASKRERNTEAFFGQGTRLTVV.